The 24 T cell receptor beta chains below come from one sample, sequenced in a study of blood T cells in healthy people across ages. The second PCR ran roughly 7 to 11 cycles with a sample-barcoded 5' primer and J-beta primers. TCRdb re-called the 5' RACE reads through MiXCR, storing one row per CDR3 protein. The table records 1.5 million to 2 million distinct CDR3 sequences, roughly 30% of them present only once. Sequences were obtained from blood. All receptors come from a woman aged 25 to 39 in good health.

In its sample, this clonotype was seen a few times. This rearrangement joins TRBV5-6 to TRBJ1-1; a weak D match, TRBD1 (6 bases). The CDR3 spans 15 residues. Trimming cost V 4 bases and J 3 bases, with 16 bases left between them. Germline-derived CDR1 and CDR2 are SGHDT and YYEEEE. The CDR3 here is CASSRQVLGDTEAFF. In nucleotides, the CDR3 is TGTGCCAGCAGCAGACAGGTTTTAGGGGACACTGAAGCTTTCTTT.

The chain carries TRBV7-9 and TRBJ1-2, with unresolved D. CDR3 size: 12 residues. Germline lookup yields CDR1 SEHNR and CDR2 FQNEAQ (reference sequence). Trimming shortened V by 4 bases and J by 8 bases, and 11 bases separated the two germline ends. The CDR3: CASSSPIGGYTF. The CDR3 nucleotides read TGTGCCAGCAGCTCACCTATAGGGGGCTACACCTTC.

The chain joins TRBV28 to TRBJ2-3, with 9 nucleotides matching TRBD1. With 4 bases clipped from V and 4 bases from J, the junction kept 3 bases outside the gene matches. Germline values: CDR1 MDHEN, CDR2 SYDVKM. The CDR3 is made up of 14 amino acids. DNA for the CDR3: TGTGCCAGCAGTTCCCGGGACAGGGCAGATACGCAGTATTTT. It codes for CASSSRDRADTQYF.

Only a few counts were recorded for this clonotype. V gene TRBV12-3 or TRBV12-4 combines with J gene TRBJ2-1; 9 nucleotides agree with TRBD2. The J segment lost 15 bases and the V segment lost 5 bases, leaving 14 bases of the junction unmatched. The CDR3 consists of 14 residues. CDR3 amino acids: CASSQNSGGLTRFF. The CDR3 nucleotides are TGTGCCAGCAGTCAAAATAGCGGGGGCCTCACTAGGTTCTTC.

As regards this clonotype: One base away lies a much larger clone, so this may be a sequencing read error. The rearrangement links TRBV4-1 to TRBJ2-7; 12 nucleotides line up with TRBD2. Germline values: CDR1 MGHRA, CDR2 YSYEKL. The CDR3 covers 15 residues. The CDR3 reads CANSQGLAGEYEQYF. In nucleotides, the CDR3 is TGCGCCAACAGCCAGGGACTAGCGGGCGAATACGAGCAGTACTTC.

The V call is TRBV4-1, the J call TRBJ1-5; D remains ambiguous. V lost 2 bases and J 7 bases, leaving 9 bases between the germline ends. Germline CDR1 is MGHRA and CDR2 is YSYEKL. There are 13 residues in the CDR3. The CDR3 here is CASSQTKYQPQHF. The CDR3 coding sequence is TGCGCCAGCAGCCAAACAAAATACCAGCCCCAGCATTTT.

The chain combines TRBV5-4 with TRBJ1-5; 9 bases are a match to TRBD1. Germline V lookup: CDR1 SGHNT, CDR2 YYREEE (reference sequence). Germline trimming cut 4 bases from V and 4 bases from J; bases unmatched to any gene: 21. The CDR3 length is 20 residues. The CDR3: CASSPTGDREYPLLNQPQHF. In DNA, the CDR3 is TGTGCCAGCAGCCCCACCGGGGACAGGGAGTACCCCTTACTGAATCAGCCCCAGCATTTT.

The CDR3 sequence: CSAIRGGGTDTQYF. The CDR3 region has the DNA TGCAGTGCTATACGGGGCGGGGGCACAGATACGCAGTATTTT. V gene TRBV20-1 combines with J gene TRBJ2-3; D is possibly TRBD2 (6 bases). Germline CDR1 and CDR2: DFQATT and SNEGSKA (reference sequence). The germline V and J ends were trimmed by 4 bases and 1 base, with 12 bases remaining between them. The CDR3 totals 14 residues.

This clonotype has a handful of counts. The V and J genes are TRBV2 and TRBJ2-6; TRBD1 matches at 11 bases. The CDR3 loop spans 16 amino acids. The junction had 6 bases not matched to a gene; V was cut back by 7 bases and J by 4 bases. Germline lookup yields CDR1 SNHLY and CDR2 FYNNEI. The CDR3 spells CASNPGQGVGANVLTF. CDR3 nucleotide sequence: TGTGCCAGCAACCCGGGACAGGGGGTAGGGGCCAACGTCCTGACTTTC.

The J gene is TRBJ1-1, the V gene TRBV20-1; D not certain. Germline V gives CDR1 DFQATT, CDR2 SNEGSKA (reference sequence). The V end lost 4 bases, the J end lost 3 bases, and 9 bases lay between the germline ends. The CDR3 loop spans 12 amino acids. DNA for the CDR3: TGCAGTGCTACCGTCAGCTACACTGAAGCTTTCTTT. Translated: CSATVSYTEAFF.

The chain links TRBV6-1 to TRBJ2-5, with 7 bases lining up with TRBD1. The germline CDR1 and CDR2 sequences are MNHNS and SASEGT. The CDR3 is 15 amino acids. The V segment lost 4 bases and the J segment 1 base; nucleotides outside the gene matches: 6. The CDR3 region has the DNA TGTGCCAGCAGTGGGAGACACAGGGGCCAAGAGACCCAGTACTTC. It codes for CASSGRHRGQETQYF.

In nucleotides, the CDR3 is TGCAGTGCTAGATTCTGGACGGACCAGGATGAGCAGTTCTTC. Translated: CSARFWTDQDEQFF. The chain employs TRBV20-1 and TRBJ2-1; D unresolved. Germline-derived CDR1 and CDR2 are DFQATT and SNEGSKA (reference sequence). V gave up 2 bases and J gave up 8 bases, with 16 bases separating them. The CDR3 has 14 residues.

This clonotype occurred a few times. J is TRBJ1-1 and V is TRBV20-1; D ambiguous. Trimming took off 4 bases at V and 1 base at J, with 13 bases between the two ends. Germline loops: CDR1 DFQATT, CDR2 SNEGSKA (reference sequence). CDR3 length equals 14 residues. The CDR3 DNA is TGCAGTGCTAAGCTGCTTGGGCGGAACACTGAAGCTTTCTTT. Its protein is CSAKLLGRNTEAFF.

This chain uses TRBV4-1 with TRBJ2-7; TRBD2 matches at 7 bases. V shed 0 bases and J 4 bases; nucleotides not matched to a gene: 9. Looked up from germline, CDR1 is MGHRA and CDR2 is YSYEKL. The CDR3 length is 16 residues. CDR3 nucleotide sequence: TGCGCCAGCAGCCAAGAAACTAGCGTTGCCTATTACGAGCAGTACTTC. Protein: CASSQETSVAYYEQYF.

This clonotype showed up just a few times. The chain is built from TRBV6-1 and TRBJ1-4; weak D call: TRBD1 (5 bases). This CDR3 region has 15 residues. The V and J ends lost 2 bases and 3 bases respectively, with 10 bases between them. From germline, CDR1 is MNHNS and CDR2 SASEGT. CDR3 nucleotide sequence: TGTGCCAGCAGTGAAAGGGCGACAGCTAATGAAAAACTGTTTTTT. Translation: CASSERATANEKLFF.

The V gene is TRBV5-1, the J gene TRBJ1-1; no firm D call. This CDR3 is built from 14 residues. Germline loops: CDR1 SGHRS, CDR2 YFSETQ. Deletions cut 0 bases from V and 3 bases from J, with 9 bases between. The CDR3 sequence is CASSLVADYTEAFF. CDR3 nucleotides: TGCGCCAGCAGCTTGGTTGCAGATTACACTGAAGCTTTCTTT.

The J gene is TRBJ2-5, the V gene TRBV12-3 or TRBV12-4; D gene unclear. This CDR3 region has 13 residues. The ends were cut back, 2 bases at V and 6 bases at J, with 10 bases in the middle. The CDR3 DNA sequence: TGTGCCAGCAGTTTACCCAGCGCTCAGACCCAGTACTTC. Translating gives CASSLPSAQTQYF.

V and J are TRBV7-9 and TRBJ2-6; weak D call: TRBD2 (5 bases). This CDR3 spans 19 amino acids. Germline V gives CDR1 SEHNR, CDR2 FQNEAQ (reference sequence). V shed 6 bases and J shed 0 bases, with 21 bases lying between them. Written as DNA, the CDR3 is TGTGCCAGCAGTCCTCACCTGCGAGGGAAGAGCTCTGGGGCCAACGTCCTGACTTTC. Translating it yields CASSPHLRGKSSGANVLTF. Full variable domain (outside the CDR3, taken from reference TRBV7-9 and TRBJ2-6): DTGVSQNPRHKITKRGQNVTFRCDPISEHNRLYWYRQTLGQGPEFLTYFQNEAQLEKSRLLSDRFSAERPKGSFSTLEIQRTEQGDSAMYLCASSPHLRGKSSGANVLTFGAGSRLTVL.

At least ten counts were recorded for this clonotype. The V gene is TRBV7-2, the J gene TRBJ1-2; 9 bases agree with TRBD1. V lost 6 bases, J lost 4 bases, and 21 bases stayed unmatched. CDR1 and CDR2 from the germline V gene are SGHTA and FQGNSA. This CDR3 spans 19 amino acids. The CDR3 sequence: CASRVGATGQGPLGYGYTF. As DNA, the CDR3 is TGTGCCAGCAGGGTGGGCGCGACGGGACAGGGACCTTTGGGCTATGGCTACACCTTC.

This clonotype was counted only a few times. CDR3 sequence (DNA): TGTGCCAGCAGCCAAGATCTCGCGGGGTCCGGCAATGAGCAGTTCTTC. Its translation is CASSQDLAGSGNEQFF. The rearrangement uses TRBV4-2 and TRBJ2-1, with D possibly being TRBD2 (6 bases). Trimming took 0 bases from V and 6 from J, leaving 15 bases between them. The V gene's germline CDR1 is LGHNA and CDR2 YNFKEQ. The CDR3 consists of 16 residues.

Turning to this clonotype: Its ends do not fully match the called genes, so a read error is possible. The V call is TRBV13, the J call TRBJ2-5; a weak D match, TRBD1 (5 bases). The germline V gene has CDR1 PRHDT and CDR2 FYEKMQ (reference sequence). This CDR3 comprises 15 residues. In nucleotides, the CDR3 is TGTGTCAGCAGCTTAGCCGGACCCACAGGAGAGACCCAGTACTTC. Encoded protein: CVSSLAGPTGETQYF.

This clonotype showed up many times. The chain joins TRBV29-1 to TRBJ1-5, with 10 positions matching TRBD1. Germline loops: CDR1 SQVTM, CDR2 ANQGSEA. The CDR3 length is 14 residues. Trimming cost V 6 bases and J 6 bases; bases outside gene matches: 8. The CDR3 here is CSVRTGGVGQPQHF. CDR3 DNA sequence: TGCAGCGTCAGGACAGGGGGAGTTGGTCAGCCCCAGCATTTT.

This clonotype was counted a few times. The chain has TRBV7-9 and TRBJ2-7, with D perhaps TRBD2 (6 bases). The germline V and J ends were trimmed by 4 bases and 2 bases, with 15 bases remaining between them. From germline, CDR1 is SEHNR and CDR2 FQNEAQ (reference sequence). CDR3 length: 15 amino acids. Written as DNA, the CDR3 is TGTGCCAGCAGCTCGACGGGGGACGGTACCTACGAGCAGTACTTC. This gives the protein CASSSTGDGTYEQYF.

This clonotype was counted between two and nine times. V usage is TRBV12-3 or TRBV12-4 and J usage is TRBJ2-7, with 8 bases identical to TRBD1. The length of the CDR3 is 15 residues. Trimming took 6 bases from V and 5 from J; bases not matched to a gene: 12. The CDR3 region is CASRTTGGGRDEQYF. CDR3 coding DNA: TGTGCCAGCAGAACCACAGGGGGTGGTAGGGACGAGCAGTACTTC.